The 14 T cell receptor beta chains given below trace back to one sample, sequenced in a study of shared clonotypes between healthy human individuals. Cells designated naive CD8 were CD45RO-negative and were positively selected for CCR7, with terminally differentiated effector memory CD45RA+ cells excluded. Method: immunoSEQ multiplex PCR; TCRdb's copy keeps in-frame clones and lacks some. The table includes some 1,900,000 clones, about 94% detected once. Sequenced input: naive CD8+ T cells sorted from blood. Every receptor here comes from a man younger than 30 in good health.

CDR3 in amino acids: CASTGAATPAFF. The CDR3 nucleotides read TGTGCCAGCACCGGGGCCGCCACGCCGGCTTTCTTT. The chain employs TRBV7-9 and TRBJ1-1; possible D gene TRBD1, 5 bases. Trimming took 7 bases from V and 11 from J, leaving 17 bases between them. This CDR3 region has 12 residues. Germline CDR1 SEHNR, CDR2 FQNEAQ (reference sequence).

The chain has TRBV13 and TRBJ1-2; D is undetermined. The CDR3 has 11 residues. Trimming took off 1 base at V and 8 bases at J, with 5 bases between the two ends. Germline V gene sequence: CDR1 PRHDT, CDR2 FYEKMQ (reference sequence). This chain's CDR3 is CASSLDVGYTF. In nucleotides, the CDR3 is TGTGCCAGCAGCTTAGACGTCGGCTACACCTTC.

Points on this clone: This sample also contains other DNA sequences that code for the same CDR3. V usage is TRBV11-2 and J usage is TRBJ2-1; D gene unclear. Per the germline V gene, CDR1 is SGHAT and CDR2 is FQNNGV. Trimming removed 2 bases from V and 6 bases from J, with 5 bases in between. The CDR3 runs 12 residues. DNA of the CDR3: TGTGCCAGCAGCTTACTGGGCAATGAGCAGTTCTTC. Translation: CASSLLGNEQFF.

Turning to this clone: At the DNA level, this CDR3 is encoded by other sequences in the same sample as well. This rearrangement joins TRBV27 to TRBJ1-3; D is uncertain. This CDR3 region has 14 residues. Per germline, CDR1 MNHEY and CDR2 SMNVEV (reference sequence). V was cut by 3 bases and J by 3 bases, with 9 bases left in between. The CDR3 loop is CASSLSRGGNTIYF. CDR3 nucleotide sequence: TGTGCCAGCAGTTTGAGCCGGGGTGGAAACACCATATATTTT.

Details on this clone: Other DNA sequences from this sample encode an identical CDR3 as well. The J gene is TRBJ2-2, the V gene TRBV6-5; D gene unclear. V lost 0 bases and J 4 bases, leaving 3 bases between the germline ends. Germline CDR1 reads MNHEY; CDR2 reads SVGAGI. This CDR3 has 13 amino acids. CDR3 sequence (DNA): TGTGCCAGCAGTTACTCAAGCACCGGGGAGCTGTTTTTT. Translating gives CASSYSSTGELFF.

The gene calls are TRBV9 and TRBJ1-3; D ambiguous. This CDR3 is 13 amino acids long. V lost 1 base and J 4 bases, leaving 6 bases between the germline ends. Germline V gene sequence: CDR1 SGDLS, CDR2 YYNGEE. The CDR3 loop reads CASSVSEGNTIYF. The CDR3 DNA reads TGTGCCAGCAGCGTATCTGAAGGAAACACCATATATTTT.

The V call is TRBV19, the J call TRBJ1-6; no definite D call. Between the trimmed V and J ends, which lost 7 bases and 0 bases, there was a span of 16 bases. Looked up from germline, CDR1 is LNHDA and CDR2 is SQIVND (reference sequence). This CDR3 comprises 17 residues. The CDR3: CASTQREASSYNSPLHF. CDR3 bases: TGTGCCAGTACCCAAAGGGAGGCTAGCTCCTATAATTCACCCCTCCACTTT. The full variable domain, completed using reference TRBV19 and TRBJ1-6, is DGGITQSPKYLFRKEGQNVTLSCEQNLNHDAMYWYRQDPGQGLRLIYYSQIVNDFQKGDIAEGYSVSREKKESFPLTVTSAQKNPTAFYLCASTQREASSYNSPLHFGNGTRLTVT.

The CDR3 nucleotides read TGTGCCAGCAGCGCACTAGCGACAGATACGCAGTATTTT. It translates to CASSALATDTQYF. The chain employs TRBV5-4 and TRBJ2-3, with TRBD2 matching over 7 bases. The germline CDR1 and CDR2 sequences are SGHNT and YYREEE (reference sequence). The CDR3 has 13 residues. The V segment lost 4 bases and the J segment 3 bases; nucleotides outside the gene matches: 2.

The chain employs TRBV28 and TRBJ1-1; the match to TRBD1 covers 7 bases. Per the germline V gene, CDR1 is MDHEN and CDR2 is SYDVKM. V lost 8 bases, J lost 8 bases, and 8 bases stayed unmatched. This CDR3 is built from 12 residues. The CDR3 region is CASGETGLEAFF. In DNA form, the CDR3 reads TGTGCCAGCGGAGAGACAGGGTTAGAAGCTTTCTTT.

This chain joins TRBV4-3 and TRBJ2-7; 7 bases align to TRBD1. V shed 5 bases, J shed 0 bases, and the junction held 13 bases outside the gene matches. Germline V gene sequence: CDR1 LGHNA, CDR2 YSLEER. The CDR3 runs 17 residues. The CDR3 region is CASSVGTGTDLSYEQYF. The CDR3 DNA is TGCGCCAGCAGCGTGGGGACCGGGACAGACCTCTCCTACGAGCAGTACTTC.

The V and J genes are TRBV6-1 and TRBJ2-7; 10 bases are shared with TRBD1. The CDR3 consists of 15 residues. With V trimmed by 1 base and J by 3 bases, 3 bases remained unmatched. Germline V gene data show CDR1 as MNHNS and CDR2 as SASEGT. Here the CDR3 DNA reads TGTGCCAGCAGTGAAGTAGGACAGGGGGGCTACGAGCAGTACTTC. The encoded protein is CASSEVGQGGYEQYF.

V usage is TRBV30 and J usage is TRBJ1-3; no reliable D call. V lost 1 base and J lost 0, with 1 base in between. CDR1 and CDR2 (germline): GTSNPN, SVGIG (reference sequence). The CDR3 consists of 12 residues. As DNA, the CDR3 is TGTGCCTGGAGTGACTCTGGAAACACCATATATTTT. Encoded protein: CAWSDSGNTIYF.

The chain links TRBV28 to TRBJ1-5; the D is unclear. The CDR3 contains 13 residues. Germline assignment: CDR1 MDHEN and CDR2 SYDVKM. The V end lost 2 bases, the J end lost 7 bases, and 9 bases lay between the germline ends. The CDR3 region is CASSLGGPQPQHF. The CDR3 region has the DNA TGTGCCAGCAGTTTAGGAGGGCCGCAGCCCCAGCATTTT.

The V gene is TRBV29-1, the J gene TRBJ1-3; the D gene is possibly TRBD1 (5 bases). The CDR3 loop spans 12 amino acids. The V gene's germline CDR1 is SQVTM and CDR2 ANQGSEA. Trimming stripped 3 bases from V and 8 bases from J, with 11 bases between. The CDR3 DNA follows: TGCAGCGTTGATTCCGGGGGGGACACCATATATTTT. Its translation: CSVDSGGDTIYF.